This T cell receptor (beta chain) comes out of a study of blood T cell repertoires in COVID-19. This clone was recorded a few times. In the original processing: How many nucleated cells were present was estimated from reference gene primer amplification. Method: immunoSEQ multiplex PCR; TCRdb's copy keeps in-frame clones and lacks some. V, J and clone size were drawn from that table, and D and trimming were deduced from the DNA. There are tens of thousands of clones in the sample; 65% to 80% occur only once, and less than 25% lies in the top ten. Source material: peripheral blood. This clonotype was sampled from a human donor in a cohort sampled during active COVID-19.

The CDR3 nucleotides are TGTGCCAGCAGTGCCCGGAGGGAGGAGACCCAGTACTTC. It specifies CASSARREETQYF. V is TRBV2 and J is TRBJ2-5; D possibly corresponds to TRBD2 (6 bases). Between the trimmed V and J ends, which lost 4 bases and 5 bases, there was a span of 11 bases. The CDR3 runs to 13 residues. Germline-derived CDR1 and CDR2 are SNHLY and FYNNEI.